This T cell receptor beta chain was observed in a study of CD8 T cells in ankylosing spondylitis. Study observations and caveats: Characteristic, it appeared, of ankylosing spondylitis blood was a TCR beta motif of eight highly homologous variants. Within peripheral blood, clones linked to disease were CD8+ and relatively rare. It was reported that disease-linked clones were significantly enriched in matched ankylosing spondylitis synovial fluid.

Germline V gene lookup returns CDR1 MNHNS and CDR2 SASEGT. The CDR3 has 15 amino acids. Deletions cut 7 bases from V and 4 bases from J, with 19 bases between. For TCR beta, libraries came from quantitative 5'-RACE with molecular barcodes. MiXCR was run by TCRdb on the 5' RACE reads, yielding one entry per CDR3 protein. The sample lists roughly 200,000 distinct CDR3 sequences; about 26% were seen once. In its sample, this clonotype was seen a few times. Its antigen is unidentified. Source material: blood, either unsorted or a sorted T cell fraction (not recorded which). The TCR was taken from a male donor with ankylosing spondylitis or in good health (not recorded which). The V call is TRBV6-1, the J call TRBJ1-2; possibly TRBD1 for D (6 bases). This chain's CDR3 is CASTSGGRGTYGYTF. CDR3 DNA sequence: TGTGCCAGCACGTCCGGGGGGAGGGGGACCTATGGCTACACCTTC.